The entry that follows covers one T cell receptor (beta chain) sequence. Its antigen remains unidentified. These data come from a study of shared clonotypes between healthy human individuals. About the study: Per donor, three plates held CD4 naive cells, three held CD4 memory, two held CD8 naive and one held CD8 memory.

Recent acute infections and vaccinations were absent in the healthy HIV-negative adult donors. The table came from immunoSEQ multiplex PCR; TCRdb's copy has only in-frame clones and leaves some out. This sample has about 2.5 million clones, with around 90% found just once. Germline CDR1 reads MNHNY; CDR2 reads SVGAGI (reference sequence). Trimming removed 0 bases at V and 8 bases at J, with 13 bases between. The CDR3 runs 15 residues. Whole-study findings and limits: Blood was the sole source, and tissue repertoires probably differ.

The chain is built from TRBV6-6 and TRBJ1-4; TRBD1 might be the D (5 bases). Sample: naive CD4+ T cells from PBMCs. Subset of the sample: CD45RA+ positively selected. The TCR sequence derives from a man aged 18 to 35 in good health. Some clones in this sample may be carry-over from other donors' samples. In DNA, the CDR3 is TGTGCCAGCAGTTACTCCTCGACAGCCGGCGAAAAACTGTTTTTT. Translated, it gives CASSYSSTAGEKLFF.